This is a list of T cell receptor beta chains from one sample in a study of shared clonotypes between healthy human individuals. Here immunoSEQ multiplex PCR was the method, and the copy in TCRdb shows in-frame clones only, minus some. The profile covers 1,500,000 or so clones, with about 98.5% appearing a single time and about 0.35% taken by the ten largest. Sequences were obtained from naive CD4+ T cells sorted from blood. The receptor source for this set is a man under 40 in good health. Both conserved end residues are part of each CDR3. A D gene is named only where the DNA matches it firmly. Size is stated for part of the rows, as once, few or many counts, or as a class when the clone is expanded.

v_call: TRBV5-1
j_call: TRBJ1-2
d_call: -
clone_size: -
cdr3_nt: TGCGCCAGCAGCTTGAACAGTACCCCTAGGTATGGCTACACCTTC
cdr3_aa: CASSLNSTPRYGYTF

v_call: TRBV18
j_call: TRBJ2-6
d_call: -
clone_size: -
cdr3_nt: TGTGCCAGCTCACCACGCTCCGGGTCTGCTGGGGCCAACGTCCTGACTTTC
cdr3_aa: CASSPRSGSAGANVLTF

v_call: TRBV5-6
j_call: TRBJ1-1
d_call: -
clone_size: -
cdr3_nt: TGTGCCAGCAGCTTGGATGCAGGGAGGAGAATGAACACTGAAGCTTTCTTT
cdr3_aa: CASSLDAGRRMNTEAFF

v_call: TRBV2
j_call: TRBJ2-7
d_call: TRBD1
clone_size: -
cdr3_nt: TGTGCCAGCATGGCGGACAGGCCCTACGAGCAGTACTTC
cdr3_aa: CASMADRPYEQYF

v_call: TRBV21-1
j_call: TRBJ2-5
d_call: -
clone_size: -
cdr3_nt: TGTGCCAGCAATTTCCGGGACTCTTGGGGGGCTCAAGAGACCCAGTACTTC
cdr3_aa: CASNFRDSWGAQETQYF

v_call: TRBV5-1
j_call: TRBJ1-1
d_call: -
clone_size: -
cdr3_nt: TGCGCCAGCAGTCCGACAGGTCCAAAGAACACTGAAGCTTTCTTT
cdr3_aa: CASSPTGPKNTEAFF

v_call: TRBV28
j_call: TRBJ1-2
d_call: -
clone_size: -
cdr3_nt: TGTGCCGTTCTCCGGGATGGGTTAGATGGCTACACCTTC
cdr3_aa: CAVLRDGLDGYTF

v_call: TRBV18
j_call: TRBJ2-7
d_call: TRBD1
clone_size: -
cdr3_nt: TGTGCCAGCTCATCCTTGCCCCGTGTGACAGGGGACACCTACGAGCAGTACTTC
cdr3_aa: CASSSLPRVTGDTYEQYF

v_call: TRBV27
j_call: TRBJ1-1
d_call: -
clone_size: -
cdr3_nt: TGTGCCAGCAGTTTGGACAGCTGGGCGAACACTGAAGCTTTCTTT
cdr3_aa: CASSLDSWANTEAFF

v_call: TRBV14
j_call: TRBJ2-7
d_call: -
clone_size: -
cdr3_nt: TGTGCCAGCAGCCCGGGACCGAACTTTGACTACGAGCAGTACTTC
cdr3_aa: CASSPGPNFDYEQYF

v_call: TRBV5-5
j_call: TRBJ1-1
d_call: -
clone_size: once
cdr3_nt: TGTGCCAGCAGCTTGGGGTTGAGCGACACTGAAGCTTTCTTT
cdr3_aa: CASSLGLSDTEAFF

v_call: TRBV7-2
j_call: TRBJ2-5
d_call: -
clone_size: -
cdr3_nt: TGTGCCAGCAGCCTAGGGTCGACTAGGTGGACCCAGTACTTC
cdr3_aa: CASSLGSTRWTQYF

v_call: TRBV11-1
j_call: TRBJ2-7
d_call: TRBD2
clone_size: -
cdr3_nt: TGTGCCAGCAGCTTAGCGGGACTAGGCCCTGGGAACTCCTACGAGCAGTACTTC
cdr3_aa: CASSLAGLGPGNSYEQYF

v_call: TRBV9
j_call: TRBJ1-4
d_call: TRBD1
clone_size: -
cdr3_nt: TGTGCCAGCAGCGTAGAAAGCAGGGGGTACGGGGAAAAACTGTTTTTT
cdr3_aa: CASSVESRGYGEKLFF

v_call: TRBV7-2
j_call: TRBJ2-1
d_call: -
clone_size: -
cdr3_nt: TGTGCCTCAGGGAACCCGCAGTTCTTC
cdr3_aa: CASGNPQFF

v_call: TRBV9
j_call: TRBJ1-2
d_call: -
clone_size: -
cdr3_nt: TGTGCCAGCAGCGTAGCTCCGGGTCATGGCTACACCTTC
cdr3_aa: CASSVAPGHGYTF

v_call: TRBV9
j_call: TRBJ2-7
d_call: -
clone_size: -
cdr3_nt: TGTGCCAGCAGCCCCACAGGCCGCCCCTTCGAGCAGTACTTC
cdr3_aa: CASSPTGRPFEQYF

v_call: TRBV6-1
j_call: TRBJ2-2
d_call: -
clone_size: -
cdr3_nt: TGTGCCAGCAGTGAAATGGCCAGCGGAGGCACCGGGGAGCTGTTTTTT
cdr3_aa: CASSEMASGGTGELFF

v_call: TRBV7-2
j_call: TRBJ1-1
d_call: -
clone_size: -
cdr3_nt: TGTGCCAGCAGCTCAAACACTGAAGCTTTCTTT
cdr3_aa: CASSSNTEAFF

v_call: TRBV2
j_call: TRBJ1-2
d_call: -
clone_size: -
cdr3_nt: TGTGCCAGCAGTGTCCAGATTAACTATGGCTACACCTTC
cdr3_aa: CASSVQINYGYTF

v_call: TRBV19
j_call: TRBJ2-3
d_call: -
clone_size: -
cdr3_nt: TGTGCCAGTAGTATAGGTACAGCCACAGATACGCAGTATTTT
cdr3_aa: CASSIGTATDTQYF

v_call: TRBV30
j_call: TRBJ1-1
d_call: -
clone_size: -
cdr3_nt: TGTGCCTGGTCAAGCGGGACGAGGACTGAAGCTTTCTTT
cdr3_aa: CAWSSGTRTEAFF

v_call: TRBV15
j_call: TRBJ1-1
d_call: -
clone_size: -
cdr3_nt: TGTGCCTTGGCGAGAGGCAGAAACACTGAAGCTTTCTTT
cdr3_aa: CALARGRNTEAFF

v_call: TRBV9
j_call: TRBJ2-3
d_call: -
clone_size: -
cdr3_nt: TGTGCCAGCAGCGTAGGCAATACGCAGTATTTT
cdr3_aa: CASSVGNTQYF

v_call: TRBV21-1
j_call: TRBJ2-7
d_call: -
clone_size: few
cdr3_nt: TGTGCCAGCAGCAAAGAGCAGTACTTC
cdr3_aa: CASSKEQYF

v_call: TRBV6-5
j_call: TRBJ2-7
d_call: -
clone_size: -
cdr3_nt: TGTGCCAGCACGGGACAACCAACCTACGAGCAGTACTTC
cdr3_aa: CASTGQPTYEQYF

v_call: TRBV27
j_call: TRBJ2-2
d_call: -
clone_size: -
cdr3_nt: TGTGCCAGCAGTTTATGGGGGTTCCTCGGGGAGCTGTTTTTT
cdr3_aa: CASSLWGFLGELFF

v_call: TRBV6-5
j_call: TRBJ1-2
d_call: TRBD1
clone_size: -
cdr3_nt: TGTGCCAGCAGTCCAGGGGGGCCCTATGGCTACACCTTC
cdr3_aa: CASSPGGPYGYTF

v_call: TRBV15
j_call: TRBJ2-7
d_call: -
clone_size: -
cdr3_nt: TGTGCCACCAGCAGAGGCGATTACTGGGAGCAGTACTTC
cdr3_aa: CATSRGDYWEQYF

v_call: TRBV5-1
j_call: TRBJ2-3
d_call: -
clone_size: -
cdr3_nt: TGCGCCAGTAGGATCGGGCAGGATATTTTCACAGATACGCAGTATTTT
cdr3_aa: CASRIGQDIFTDTQYF

v_call: TRBV7-6
j_call: TRBJ2-1
d_call: -
clone_size: once
cdr3_nt: TGTGCCAGCAGCTTAAACTTCGGGGGCGATGAGCAGTTCTTC
cdr3_aa: CASSLNFGGDEQFF

v_call: TRBV27
j_call: TRBJ2-3
d_call: TRBD2
clone_size: -
cdr3_nt: TGTGCCAGCAGTTCCGGGACTAGCCGCACAGATACGCAGTATTTT
cdr3_aa: CASSSGTSRTDTQYF

v_call: TRBV5-1
j_call: TRBJ2-2
d_call: -
clone_size: -
cdr3_nt: TGCGCCAGCAGCCCGGGACCTGACACCGGGGAGCTGTTTTTT
cdr3_aa: CASSPGPDTGELFF

v_call: TRBV5-1
j_call: TRBJ2-4
d_call: -
clone_size: -
cdr3_nt: TGCGCCAGCAGCTTGCCAGGACTAGCCAAAAACATTCAGTACTTC
cdr3_aa: CASSLPGLAKNIQYF

v_call: TRBV14
j_call: TRBJ2-6
d_call: TRBD1
clone_size: -
cdr3_nt: TGTGCCAGCAGCCAGAGGACAGGGTCTTTGTTGGGGGCCAACGTCCTGACTTTC
cdr3_aa: CASSQRTGSLLGANVLTF

v_call: TRBV5-5
j_call: TRBJ2-2
d_call: TRBD2
clone_size: once
cdr3_nt: TGTGCCAGCAGCTTGGCCCGACTAGCGGCGAACACCGGGGAGCTGTTTTTT
cdr3_aa: CASSLARLAANTGELFF

v_call: TRBV5-4
j_call: TRBJ2-2
d_call: TRBD1
clone_size: -
cdr3_nt: TGTGCCAGCAGCTGGGACAGATCGAACACCGGGGAGCTGTTTTTT
cdr3_aa: CASSWDRSNTGELFF

v_call: TRBV7-2
j_call: TRBJ2-1
d_call: TRBD2
clone_size: -
cdr3_nt: TGTGCCAGCAGCGCGACGGGAGGTGATTACAATGAGCAGTTCTTC
cdr3_aa: CASSATGGDYNEQFF

v_call: TRBV2
j_call: TRBJ1-2
d_call: TRBD1
clone_size: -
cdr3_nt: TGTGCCAGCAGTGCGGGACAGGGGGCGGTGGGTAACTATGGCTACACCTTC
cdr3_aa: CASSAGQGAVGNYGYTF

v_call: TRBV18
j_call: TRBJ2-1
d_call: TRBD2
clone_size: -
cdr3_nt: TGTGCCAGCTCACCAGGGGGGGGTCACAATGAGCAGTTCTTC
cdr3_aa: CASSPGGGHNEQFF

v_call: TRBV19
j_call: TRBJ2-7
d_call: TRBD1
clone_size: -
cdr3_nt: TGTGCCAGTAGTCTCAGGGGGCCCTACTACGAGCAGTACTTC
cdr3_aa: CASSLRGPYYEQYF

v_call: TRBV28
j_call: TRBJ1-4
d_call: -
clone_size: -
cdr3_nt: TGTGCCAGCAGTTTGGGCAGGGATGAAAAACTGTTTTTT
cdr3_aa: CASSLGRDEKLFF

v_call: TRBV15
j_call: TRBJ2-7
d_call: -
clone_size: -
cdr3_nt: TGTGCCACCAGCAGCTACAAGCCGGGACCGCTTTACGAGCAGTACTTC
cdr3_aa: CATSSYKPGPLYEQYF

v_call: TRBV28
j_call: TRBJ1-5
d_call: -
clone_size: -
cdr3_nt: TGTGCCAGCACCATAGGGGGGCTGAGCAATCAGCCCCAGCATTTT
cdr3_aa: CASTIGGLSNQPQHF

v_call: TRBV11-2
j_call: TRBJ2-1
d_call: -
clone_size: once
cdr3_nt: TGTGCCAGCAGCTTGGATAATGAGCAGTTCTTC
cdr3_aa: CASSLDNEQFF

v_call: TRBV5-1
j_call: TRBJ2-5
d_call: -
clone_size: -
cdr3_nt: TGCGCCAGCAGCCTACCTGGCCTATCCGATCCCCTTACAGGGTACCAAGAGACCCAGTACTTC
cdr3_aa: CASSLPGLSDPLTGYQETQYF

v_call: TRBV7-6
j_call: TRBJ2-7
d_call: -
clone_size: -
cdr3_nt: TGTGCCAGCAGCTTAGAATACGGCTACGAGCAGTACTTC
cdr3_aa: CASSLEYGYEQYF

v_call: TRBV4-1
j_call: TRBJ1-3
d_call: TRBD1
clone_size: -
cdr3_nt: TGCGCCAGCAGCCAGCAACCCGACAGGGACTCTGGAAACACCATATATTTT
cdr3_aa: CASSQQPDRDSGNTIYF

v_call: TRBV27
j_call: TRBJ1-5
d_call: -
clone_size: -
cdr3_nt: TGTGCCAGCAGTCCTTTCCTAGGTGGGGATCAGCCCCAGCATTTT
cdr3_aa: CASSPFLGGDQPQHF

v_call: TRBV7-3
j_call: TRBJ2-2
d_call: -
clone_size: -
cdr3_nt: TGTGCCAGCAGCTTAACCTACTCTAGCAACGACGGGGAGCTGTTTTTT
cdr3_aa: CASSLTYSSNDGELFF

v_call: TRBV5-1
j_call: TRBJ2-1
d_call: -
clone_size: -
cdr3_nt: TGCGCCAGCAGCTTGGAGTTTGAGCAGTTCTTC
cdr3_aa: CASSLEFEQFF

v_call: TRBV9
j_call: TRBJ2-3
d_call: -
clone_size: -
cdr3_nt: TGTGCCAGCAGCGAGCGGATAGCGGTCAGACCACCAGATACGCAGTATTTT
cdr3_aa: CASSERIAVRPPDTQYF

v_call: TRBV4-3
j_call: TRBJ2-7
d_call: TRBD2
clone_size: -
cdr3_nt: TGCGCCAGCAGCCAAGACTTTCGGGTAGCGGGATACGAGCAGTACTTC
cdr3_aa: CASSQDFRVAGYEQYF

v_call: TRBV18
j_call: TRBJ2-2
d_call: -
clone_size: -
cdr3_nt: TGTGCCAGCTCACCACCGAAACAGTCGTCCGGGGAGCTGTTTTTT
cdr3_aa: CASSPPKQSSGELFF